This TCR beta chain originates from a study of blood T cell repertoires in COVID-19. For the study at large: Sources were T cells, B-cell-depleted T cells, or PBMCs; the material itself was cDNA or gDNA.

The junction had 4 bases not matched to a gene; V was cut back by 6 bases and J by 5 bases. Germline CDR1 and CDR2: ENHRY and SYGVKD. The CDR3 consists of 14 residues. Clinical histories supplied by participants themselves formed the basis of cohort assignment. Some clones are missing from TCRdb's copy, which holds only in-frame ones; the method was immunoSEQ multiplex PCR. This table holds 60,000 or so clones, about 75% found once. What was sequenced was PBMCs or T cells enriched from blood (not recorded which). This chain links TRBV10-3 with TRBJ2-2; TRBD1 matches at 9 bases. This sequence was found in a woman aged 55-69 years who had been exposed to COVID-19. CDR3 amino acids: CAIRGDRGTGELFF. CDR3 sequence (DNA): TGTGCCATCAGGGGAGACAGGGGGACCGGGGAGCTGTTTTTT.